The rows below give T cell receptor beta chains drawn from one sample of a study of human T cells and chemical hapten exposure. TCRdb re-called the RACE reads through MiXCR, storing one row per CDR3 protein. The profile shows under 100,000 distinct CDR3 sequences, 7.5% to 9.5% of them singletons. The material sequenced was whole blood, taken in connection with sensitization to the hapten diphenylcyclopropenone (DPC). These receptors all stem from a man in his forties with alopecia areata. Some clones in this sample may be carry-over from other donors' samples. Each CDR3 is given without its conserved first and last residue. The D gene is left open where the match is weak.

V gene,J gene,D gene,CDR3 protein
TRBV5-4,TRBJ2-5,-,ASSLASQETQY
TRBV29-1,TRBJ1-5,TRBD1,SVATGGSAFQLQH
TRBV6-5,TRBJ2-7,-,ASSYTTDTEQY
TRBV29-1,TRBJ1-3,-,SVDITGSGNTIY
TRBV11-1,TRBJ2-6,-,ASSPGHSGANVLT
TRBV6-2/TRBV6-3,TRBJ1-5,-,ASSSNSNQPQH
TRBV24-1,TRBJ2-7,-,ATIAMGAYEQY
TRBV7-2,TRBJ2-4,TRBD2,ASSQTSGSPAKNIQY
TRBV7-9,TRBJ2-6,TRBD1,ASSLQEGAASGANVLT
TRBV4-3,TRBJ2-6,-,ASSPTRQGTSGANVLT
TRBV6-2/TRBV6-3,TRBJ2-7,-,ASSYGRGLVEQY
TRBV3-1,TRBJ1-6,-,ASSRGNNSPLH
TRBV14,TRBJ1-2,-,ASSQVGHPANYGYT
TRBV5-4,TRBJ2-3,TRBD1,ASSGQGGTDTQY
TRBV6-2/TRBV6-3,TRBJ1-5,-,ASSYSRLVGQSQPQH
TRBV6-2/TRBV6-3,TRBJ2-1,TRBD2,ASSYLAGGPPLGNEQF
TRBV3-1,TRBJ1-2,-,ASSPGGLGYGYT
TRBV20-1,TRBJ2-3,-,SARRGRVATDTQY
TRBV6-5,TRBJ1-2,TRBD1,ASTKTGRNYGYT
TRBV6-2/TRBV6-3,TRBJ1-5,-,ASSLSFVNQPQH
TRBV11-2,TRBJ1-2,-,ASSLDWQGYGYT
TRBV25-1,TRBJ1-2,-,ASSVAGGDGYT
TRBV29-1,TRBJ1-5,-,SVGTSNQPQH
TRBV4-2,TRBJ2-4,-,ASSQDGASTIQY
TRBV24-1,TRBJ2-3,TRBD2,ATSDGVAGGRTDTQY
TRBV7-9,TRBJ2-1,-,ASSPRNEQF
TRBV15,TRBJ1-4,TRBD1,ATSGGQGGYEKLF
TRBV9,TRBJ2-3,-,ASSVVGSADTQY
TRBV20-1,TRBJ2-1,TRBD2,SASSGSSPLQEQF
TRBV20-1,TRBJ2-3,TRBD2,SASGRAGTDTQY
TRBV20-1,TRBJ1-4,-,SAARQPANEKLF
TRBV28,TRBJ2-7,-,ATRPMGGIGEQY
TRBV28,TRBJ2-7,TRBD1,ASTGTGAIEQY
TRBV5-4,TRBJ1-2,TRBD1,ASSLISGGDHYT
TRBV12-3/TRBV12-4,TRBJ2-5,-,ASSLEGPSGETQY
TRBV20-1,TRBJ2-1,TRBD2,SALMLAWGRGNEQF